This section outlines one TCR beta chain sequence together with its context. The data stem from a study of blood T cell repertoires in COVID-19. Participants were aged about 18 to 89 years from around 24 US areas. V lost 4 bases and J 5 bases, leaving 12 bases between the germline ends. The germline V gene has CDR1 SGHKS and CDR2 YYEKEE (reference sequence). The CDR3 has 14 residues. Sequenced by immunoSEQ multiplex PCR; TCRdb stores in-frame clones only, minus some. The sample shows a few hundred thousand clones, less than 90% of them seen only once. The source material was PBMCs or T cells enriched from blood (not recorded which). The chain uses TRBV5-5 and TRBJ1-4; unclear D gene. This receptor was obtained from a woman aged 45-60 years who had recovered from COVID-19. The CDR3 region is CASSLHGQNEKLFF. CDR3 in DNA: TGTGCCAGCAGCCTTCATGGCCAGAATGAAAAACTGTTTTTT.